Sequencing of this TCR beta chain was carried out in a study of cytomegalovirus exposure and HLA in healthy donors. Looked up from germline, CDR1 is GTSNPN and CDR2 is SVGIG (reference sequence). The CDR3 is made up of 12 amino acids. Trimming took 3 bases from V and 6 from J, leaving 12 bases between them. The method was immunoSEQ multiplex PCR; TCRdb's version includes in-frame clones alone and lacks a portion of them. The sample shows some 260,000 clones, more than 75% of them seen only once. The V and J genes are TRBV30 and TRBJ2-7, with unresolved D. The material sequenced was PBMCs. The sequence was collected from a man aged 18 to 35 in good health and CMV-seropositive. CDR3: CAWSPRLGEQYF. In DNA form, the CDR3 reads TGTGCCTGGAGCCCGAGGCTTGGCGAGCAGTACTTC. The whole variable domain, filled in from reference TRBV30 and TRBJ2-7, reads SQTIHQWPATLVQPVGSPLSLECTVEGTSNPNLYWYRQAAGRGLQLLFYSVGIGQISSEVPQNLSASRPQDRQFILSSKKLLLSDSGFYLCAWSPRLGEQYFGPGTRLTVT.